The 24 T cell receptor beta chains in this list originate from one sample, sequenced in a study of T cells after yellow fever vaccination. TCRdb re-derived calls from the 5' RACE reads in MiXCR, one entry per CDR3 protein. The table includes 500,000 to 650,000 distinct CDR3 sequences, around an eighth detected once. The specimen was PBMCs, collected on the day of the yellow fever booster vaccination. These receptors all come from a man aged 30 to 45 who received the YFV17D yellow fever vaccine.

The V gene is TRBV7-3, the J gene TRBJ2-3, with TRBD1 as a possible D gene (5 bases). Trimming stripped 9 bases from V and 0 bases from J, with 13 bases between. The CDR3 sequence is 14 residues long. Germline values: CDR1 SGHTA, CDR2 FQGTGA. In nucleotides, the CDR3 is TGTGCCAGTCGCCAAGGGGCTAGCACAGATACGCAGTATTTT. This translates into CASRQGASTDTQYF.

This clonotype occurred a few times. The V gene is TRBV15, the J gene TRBJ1-1; D uncertain. V lost 2 bases, J lost 4 bases, and 8 bases lay in between. Germline CDR1 reads LNHNV; CDR2 reads YYDKDF (reference sequence). This CDR3 has 13 amino acids. CDR3 in amino acids: CATSRPKATEAFF. CDR3 nucleotides: TGTGCCACCAGCAGACCTAAGGCCACTGAAGCTTTCTTT.

This clonotype has a handful of counts. The genes are TRBV6-1 and TRBJ1-1; D not certain. The germline gives CDR1 MNHNS, CDR2 SASEGT. The V end was cut by 5 bases, the J end by 1 base, with 14 bases between. The CDR3 spans 15 residues. CDR3: CASSTGRRQNTEAFF. The CDR3 DNA follows: TGTGCCAGCAGTACCGGCCGACGGCAGAACACTGAAGCTTTCTTT.

This clonotype occurred a few times. The genes are TRBV5-1 and TRBJ2-1; TRBD2 aligns across 10 bases. Germline trimming cut 4 bases from V and 7 bases from J; bases unmatched to any gene: 14. Germline V CDR1 and CDR2: SGHRS, YFSETQ. The CDR3 has 17 residues. CDR3 in amino acids: CASSLGAGTSVSNEQFF. The DNA of the CDR3 is TGCGCCAGCAGCCTGGGGGCCGGGACTAGCGTTTCTAATGAGCAGTTCTTC.

This clonotype has a handful of counts. The rearrangement uses TRBV7-2 and TRBJ2-7; D remains unclear. The length of the CDR3 is 15 residues. The germline V gene encodes CDR1 SGHTA and CDR2 FQGNSA. Trimming stripped 5 bases from V and 1 base from J, with 15 bases between. The CDR3 DNA follows: TGTGCCAGCAGCACCATCGGACCCGGGTCCTACGAGCAGTACTTC. Translated, it gives CASSTIGPGSYEQYF.

This clonotype occurred a few times. The chain uses TRBV7-9 and TRBJ1-4, with D possibly TRBD1 on 5 matching bases. The CDR3 sequence is 13 residues long. V was cut by 7 bases and J by 12 bases, with 18 bases left in between. The germline CDR1 and CDR2 sequences are SEHNR and FQNEAQ (reference sequence). The CDR3 DNA reads as TGTGCCAGCACCCGGACGGCTGGGGGAGAACTGTTTTTT. This codes for CASTRTAGGELFF. The full variable domain, its missing parts supplied by reference TRBV7-9 and TRBJ1-4, is DTGVSQNPRHKITKRGQNVTFRCDPISEHNRLYWYRQTLGQGPEFLTYFQNEAQLEKSRLLSDRFSAERPKGSFSTLEIQRTEQGDSAMYLCASTRTAGGELFFGSGTQLSVL.

This clonotype was counted only a few times. The chain has TRBV6-2 or TRBV6-3 and TRBJ2-5, with D possibly being TRBD1 or TRBD2 (5 bases each). The V and J ends lost 2 bases and 4 bases respectively, with 20 bases between them. Germline V gives CDR1 MNHEY, CDR2 SVGEGT. This CDR3 has 17 amino acids. The CDR3 reads CASSYTDRDPWGETQYF. The CDR3 bases are TGTGCCAGCAGTTACACAGACCGGGACCCTTGGGGAGAGACCCAGTACTTC.

Ten or more counts support this clonotype. The V gene is TRBV7-9, the J gene TRBJ2-1; 9 nucleotides line up with TRBD1. Germline trimming cut 5 bases from V and 2 bases from J; bases unmatched to any gene: 10. CDR3 length: 17 amino acids. CDR1 and CDR2 (germline): SEHNR, FQNEAQ (reference sequence). The CDR3 DNA follows: TGTGCCAGCAGCCCGCCCTTCCGGGACAGGGCCTACAATGAGCAGTTCTTC. Protein sequence: CASSPPFRDRAYNEQFF.

The V gene is TRBV20-1, the J gene TRBJ2-3, with D unclear. V was clipped by 4 bases and J by 5 bases, with 16 bases between them. This CDR3 spans 14 amino acids. CDR1 is DFQATT, CDR2 SNEGSKA, per germline (reference sequence). The CDR3 sequence is CSANGRSRGDTQYF. In DNA form, the CDR3 reads TGCAGTGCTAATGGCCGGTCGCGAGGAGATACGCAGTATTTT.

This clonotype has a handful of counts. The chain recombines TRBV20-1 with TRBJ2-5, with unresolved D. This CDR3 is built from 11 residues. The V end lost 0 bases, the J end lost 9 bases, and 8 bases lay between the germline ends. Germline V gene data show CDR1 as DFQATT and CDR2 as SNEGSKA (reference sequence). In DNA form, the CDR3 reads TGCAGTGCTAGAGATCTTGGGGCCCAGTACTTC. This translates into CSARDLGAQYF.

This clonotype is medium-sized (0.01 to 0.1%) within its sample. The chain is built from TRBV28 and TRBJ2-7; the match to TRBD2 covers 8 bases. Trimming took 7 bases from V and 3 from J; bases not matched to a gene: 8. Looked up from germline, CDR1 is MDHEN and CDR2 is SYDVKM. The CDR3 runs 14 residues. CDR3: CASNPGGSGYEQYF. Here the CDR3 DNA reads TGTGCCAGCAACCCGGGGGGGTCCGGCTACGAGCAGTACTTC.

This clonotype has just a few counts. The J gene is TRBJ2-1, the V gene TRBV19; TRBD1 is a possible D gene (6 bases). The V gene lost 8 bases and the J gene lost 4 bases, with 15 bases spanning the gap. Germline CDR1 is LNHDA and CDR2 is SQIVND (reference sequence). The CDR3 is 14 residues long. This CDR3 reads CASRPGTNYNEQFF. The CDR3, as DNA: TGTGCCAGTCGACCAGGGACAAATTACAATGAGCAGTTCTTC.

The chain is built from TRBV4-3 and TRBJ2-3; TRBD2 agrees at 11 bases. After removal of 2 bases from V and 6 bases from J, the junction contained 10 bases not matched to a gene. Germline V gives CDR1 LGHNA, CDR2 YSLEER. The CDR3 covers 17 residues. CDR3 sequence (DNA): TGCGCCAGCAGCCAACTCGTTAGCGGGAGGGCCCTGGATACGCAGTATTTT. It yields the protein CASSQLVSGRALDTQYF.

There are many counts of this clonotype. This chain connects TRBV7-2 to TRBJ2-7, with D uncertain. Trimming took off 4 bases at V and 3 bases at J, with 10 bases between the two ends. Germline V gives CDR1 SGHTA, CDR2 FQGNSA. The length of the CDR3 is 13 residues. DNA of the CDR3: TGTGCCAGCAGCTGGCTCGGAAACTACGAGCAGTACTTC. Protein: CASSWLGNYEQYF.

V is TRBV20-1 and J is TRBJ2-5; a weak D match, TRBD2 (5 bases). Between the trimmed V and J ends, which lost 0 bases and 1 base, there was a span of 12 bases. This CDR3 contains 15 residues. Germline V CDR1 and CDR2: DFQATT, SNEGSKA (reference sequence). The CDR3 is CSARDLRLLQETQYF. In nucleotides, the CDR3 is TGCAGTGCTAGAGACCTTAGACTACTCCAAGAGACCCAGTACTTC.

This clonotype was recorded a few times. V is TRBV7-2 and J is TRBJ1-5; no firm D call. The V end was cut by 3 bases, the J end by 1 base, with 10 bases between. The CDR3 sequence is 15 residues long. Germline CDR1 and CDR2: SGHTA and FQGNSA. The CDR3 sequence: CASSLAGSSNQPQHF. DNA for the CDR3: TGTGCCAGCAGCTTGGCAGGTTCCAGCAATCAGCCCCAGCATTTT. The variable domain in full, completed from reference TRBV7-2 and TRBJ1-5, reads GAGVSQSPSNKVTEKGKDVELRCDPISGHTALYWYRQSLGQGLEFLIYFQGNSAPDKSGLPSDRFSAERTGGSVSTLTIQRTQQEDSAVYLCASSLAGSSNQPQHFGDGTRLSIL.

The chain carries TRBV14 and TRBJ2-6; D gene unclear. Trimming removed 4 bases from V and 0 bases from J, with 7 bases in between. The CDR3 covers 15 residues. CDR1 and CDR2 (germline): SGHDN, FVKESK. CDR3 region: CASSRQNSGANVLTF. For the CDR3, the DNA is TGTGCCAGCAGCCGGCAAAACTCTGGGGCCAACGTCCTGACTTTC. Together with reference TRBV14 and TRBJ2-6, the CDR3 gives the full variable domain: EAGVTQFPSHSVIEKGQTVTLRCDPISGHDNLYWYRRVMGKEIKFLLHFVKESKQDESGMPNNRFLAERTGGTYSTLKVQPAELEDSGVYFCASSRQNSGANVLTFGAGSRLTVL.

The chain has TRBV15 and TRBJ2-2; 9 positions agree with TRBD1. CDR1 and CDR2 (germline): LNHNV, YYDKDF (reference sequence). CDR3 length: 16 residues. Losses at the gene ends were 5 bases for V and 5 bases for J; bases not matched to a gene: 9. For the CDR3, the DNA is TGTGCCACCAGCGGATCGGGACAGGGTGTTACCGGGGAGCTGTTTTTT. The encoded protein is CATSGSGQGVTGELFF.

The table lists this clonotype with many counts. V is TRBV18 and J is TRBJ2-5; the D is unclear. CDR3 length: 14 amino acids. V lost 3 bases and J lost 0, with 8 bases in between. Germline-derived CDR1 and CDR2 are KGHSH and LQKENI. The CDR3 reads CASSPASYQETQYF. CDR3 coding DNA: TGTGCCAGCTCACCTGCATCGTACCAAGAGACCCAGTACTTC.

This clonotype was recorded a few times. The CDR3 region is CSVEGERQGTGELFF. For the CDR3, the DNA is TGCAGCGTTGAAGGTGAACGTCAGGGGACCGGGGAGCTGTTTTTT. The chain carries TRBV29-1 and TRBJ2-2, with D maybe TRBD1 (6 bases). Trimming shortened V by 1 base and J by 5 bases, and 14 bases separated the two germline ends. The V gene's germline CDR1 is SQVTM and CDR2 ANQGSEA. This CDR3 spans 15 amino acids.

The V gene is TRBV19, the J gene TRBJ2-1; 8 bases are shared with TRBD1. The CDR3 loop spans 15 amino acids. V shed 6 bases and J 2 bases; nucleotides not matched to a gene: 6. In germline, CDR1 is LNHDA, CDR2 SQIVND (reference sequence). CDR3 DNA: TGTGCCAGTAGCCCCGGCAGGGGGCCCTACAATGAGCAGTTCTTC. This translates into CASSPGRGPYNEQFF.

There are many counts of this clonotype. The chain has TRBV27 and TRBJ1-2; D is possibly TRBD1 (5 bases). V was cut by 5 bases and J by 0 bases, with 13 bases left in between. Germline CDR1 MNHEY, CDR2 SMNVEV (reference sequence). The CDR3 spans 15 residues. For the CDR3, the DNA is TGTGCCAGCAGTGAAAATCTCAGGGCTAACTATGGCTACACCTTC. This codes for CASSENLRANYGYTF.

This chain uses TRBV5-1 with TRBJ1-1, with unresolved D. The germline gives CDR1 SGHRS, CDR2 YFSETQ. There are 16 residues in the CDR3. Trimming took 4 bases from V and 0 from J, leaving 16 bases between them. CDR3 protein: CASSPTPPSMNTEAFF. The CDR3 region has the DNA TGCGCCAGCAGCCCGACCCCTCCGTCTATGAACACTGAAGCTTTCTTT.

This clonotype has ten or more counts. The chain employs TRBV18 and TRBJ1-1; D uncertain. V gave up 3 bases and J gave up 2 bases, with 7 bases separating them. Germline V CDR1 and CDR2: KGHSH, LQKENI. The CDR3 loop spans 13 amino acids. In DNA form, the CDR3 reads TGTGCCAGCTCACCTACCACAAACACTGAAGCTTTCTTT. This translates into CASSPTTNTEAFF.